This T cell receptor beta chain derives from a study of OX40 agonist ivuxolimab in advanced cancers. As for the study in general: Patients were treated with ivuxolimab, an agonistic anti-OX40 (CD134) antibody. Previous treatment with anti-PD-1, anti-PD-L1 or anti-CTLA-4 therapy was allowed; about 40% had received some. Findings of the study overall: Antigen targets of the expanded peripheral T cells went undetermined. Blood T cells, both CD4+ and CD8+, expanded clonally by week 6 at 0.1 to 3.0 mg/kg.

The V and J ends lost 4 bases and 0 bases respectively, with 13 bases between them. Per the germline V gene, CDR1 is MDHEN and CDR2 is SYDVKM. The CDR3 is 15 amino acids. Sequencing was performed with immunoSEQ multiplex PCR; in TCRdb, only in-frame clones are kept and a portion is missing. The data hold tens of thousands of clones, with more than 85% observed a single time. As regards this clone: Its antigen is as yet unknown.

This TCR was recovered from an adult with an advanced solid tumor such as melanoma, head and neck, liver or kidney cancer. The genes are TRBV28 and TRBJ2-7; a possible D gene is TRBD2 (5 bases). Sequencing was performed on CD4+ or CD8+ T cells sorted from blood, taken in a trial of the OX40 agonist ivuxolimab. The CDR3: CASSSLARISYEQYF. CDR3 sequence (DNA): TGTGCCAGCAGTTCCCTAGCCCGTATCTCCTACGAGCAGTACTTC.